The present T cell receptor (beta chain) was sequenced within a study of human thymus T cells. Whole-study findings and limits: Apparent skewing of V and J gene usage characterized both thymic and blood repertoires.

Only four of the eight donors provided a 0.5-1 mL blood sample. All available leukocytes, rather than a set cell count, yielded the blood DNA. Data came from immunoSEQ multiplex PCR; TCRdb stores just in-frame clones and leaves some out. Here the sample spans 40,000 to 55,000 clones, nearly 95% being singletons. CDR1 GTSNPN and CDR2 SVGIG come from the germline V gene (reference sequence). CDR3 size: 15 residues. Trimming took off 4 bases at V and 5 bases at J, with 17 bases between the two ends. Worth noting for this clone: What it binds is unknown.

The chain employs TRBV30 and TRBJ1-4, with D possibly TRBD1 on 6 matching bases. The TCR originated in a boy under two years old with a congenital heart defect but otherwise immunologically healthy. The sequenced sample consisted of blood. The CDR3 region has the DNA TGTGCCTGGACTTCGGGGAGGCAGGGGAATGAAAAACTGTTTTTT. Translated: CAWTSGRQGNEKLFF.